The 22 T cell receptor beta chains listed next were all sequenced from one sample in a study of cytomegalovirus exposure and HLA in healthy donors. PCR employed 60 Vbeta and 13 Jbeta primers. Libraries were prepared by immunoSEQ multiplex PCR; TCRdb keeps only in-frame clonotypes and omits some of them. This sample has more than 130,000 clones, with roughly 80% found just once. Sequencing input: PBMCs. Every receptor here comes from a male donor in good health and CMV-seronegative.

This chain joins TRBV27 and TRBJ2-2; 7 bases agree with TRBD2. The length of the CDR3 is 13 residues. Germline V lookup: CDR1 MNHEY, CDR2 SMNVEV (reference sequence). V lost 4 bases and J lost 6; bases outside the gene matches: 2. The CDR3 reads CASSSRGAGELFF. The DNA of the CDR3 is TGTGCCAGCAGTTCCCGGGGGGCCGGGGAGCTGTTTTTT.

The chain combines TRBV30 with TRBJ1-3; unclear D gene. The ends were cut back, 3 bases at V and 7 bases at J, with 19 bases in the middle. CDR3 length: 15 amino acids. Germline V gene data show CDR1 as GTSNPN and CDR2 as SVGIG (reference sequence). CDR3 region: CAWSEVAGSVNTIYF. The CDR3 DNA follows: TGTGCCTGGAGCGAAGTAGCGGGATCGGTGAACACCATATATTTT.

This chain links TRBV29-1 with TRBJ2-3; 9 bases are shared with TRBD2. V dropped 7 bases and J dropped 1; count of bases not matched to a gene: 6. Per germline, CDR1 SQVTM and CDR2 ANQGSEA. The length of the CDR3 is 14 residues. The CDR3 DNA is TGCAGCGAAATCGGCGGGGGGGGCACAGATACGCAGTATTTT. Amino acids: CSEIGGGGTDTQYF.

The chain uses TRBV4-3 and TRBJ2-7; no definite D call. The CDR3 is made up of 14 amino acids. The V gene's germline CDR1 is LGHNA and CDR2 YSLEER. Trimming left V 1 base short and J 3 bases short, with 10 bases between. CDR3: CASSQGLTDYEQYF. CDR3 bases: TGCGCCAGCAGCCAAGGACTTACGGACTACGAGCAGTACTTC.

The rearrangement uses TRBV11-1 and TRBJ1-2, with D perhaps TRBD1 (5 bases). Trimming took off 5 bases at V and 11 bases at J, with 15 bases between the two ends. CDR1 is SGHAT and CDR2 is FQDESV in the germline V gene (reference sequence). CDR3 length: 12 residues. The DNA of the CDR3 is TGTGCCAGCAGCCCCTCGCGACAGCCGTACACCTTC. Protein product: CASSPSRQPYTF.

The chain carries TRBV7-9 and TRBJ1-5; 8 bases agree with TRBD1. This CDR3 has 13 residues. The germline CDR1 and CDR2 sequences are SEHNR and FQNEAQ (reference sequence). J gave up 9 bases and V 1 base, and 2 bases lay outside the gene matches. CDR3 region: CASSLDRGAPQHF. The CDR3 bases are TGTGCCAGCAGCTTAGACAGGGGGGCGCCCCAGCATTTT.

The V and J genes are TRBV7-2 and TRBJ1-6, with 11 bases lining up with TRBD1. The germline CDR1 and CDR2 sequences are SGHTA and FQGNSA. CDR3 length: 17 residues. The V segment lost 0 bases and the J segment 7 bases; nucleotides outside the gene matches: 5. In nucleotides, the CDR3 is TGTGCCAGCAGCTTAGCGCGGGACAGGGGGAACAATTCACCCCTCCACTTT. Amino acids: CASSLARDRGNNSPLHF.

This rearrangement joins TRBV30 to TRBJ1-1, with 7 bases lining up with TRBD1. V was pared by 0 bases and J by 1 base, with 11 bases of the junction left unmatched. The germline gives CDR1 GTSNPN, CDR2 SVGIG (reference sequence). This CDR3 is built from 17 residues. The chain's CDR3 is CAWSVYTGVRRNTEAFF. The CDR3 nucleotides read TGTGCCTGGAGTGTTTACACAGGGGTTAGACGGAACACTGAAGCTTTCTTT.

This rearrangement joins TRBV6-5 to TRBJ1-2; D call uncertain. Deletions cut 2 bases from V and 8 bases from J, with 12 bases between. This CDR3 region has 13 residues. Germline CDR1 is MNHEY and CDR2 is SVGAGI. DNA for the CDR3: TGTGCCAGCAGTTACACCTCAGGCTGGGGCTACACCTTC. Protein sequence: CASSYTSGWGYTF.

This clone has more than one count but fewer than ten. The chain is built from TRBV4-2 and TRBJ1-5, with a weak D call TRBD1 (5 bases). Germline V gene lookup returns CDR1 LGHNA and CDR2 YNFKEQ. The germline V and J ends were trimmed by 3 bases and 9 bases, with 9 bases remaining between them. CDR3 length equals 12 residues. In DNA, the CDR3 is TGTGCCAGCAGCCAGTCCCAGGGGCCCCAGCATTTT. It is translated as CASSQSQGPQHF.

The chain recombines TRBV13 with TRBJ2-3, with D possibly matching TRBD2 (5 bases). The CDR3 consists of 15 residues. The V end was cut by 2 bases, the J end by 1 base, with 10 bases between. Germline V gene data show CDR1 as PRHDT and CDR2 as FYEKMQ (reference sequence). DNA for the CDR3: TGTGCCAGCAGCTTAAGTCCGGAGGGCACAGATACGCAGTATTTT. Its protein product is CASSLSPEGTDTQYF.

The rearrangement links TRBV7-3 to TRBJ2-6; TRBD1 might be the D (6 bases). Deletions cut 3 bases from V and 4 bases from J, with 13 bases between. There are 16 residues in the CDR3. The germline V gene encodes CDR1 SGHTA and CDR2 FQGTGA. CDR3 loop: CASSFPQGTGANVLTF. For the CDR3, the DNA is TGTGCCAGCAGCTTCCCACAGGGTACCGGGGCCAACGTCCTGACTTTC.

The genes are TRBV9 and TRBJ2-2; D is perhaps TRBD2 (6 bases). This CDR3 is built from 16 residues. Germline assignment: CDR1 SGDLS and CDR2 YYNGEE. The V end lost 0 bases, the J end lost 5 bases, and 14 bases lay between the germline ends. The CDR3 coding sequence is TGTGCCAGCAGCGTAGGGGTAGCGGCGGGTACCGGGGAGCTGTTTTTT. Its translation: CASSVGVAAGTGELFF.

The chain recombines TRBV11-2 with TRBJ1-6; D is unresolved. The germline gives CDR1 SGHAT, CDR2 FQNNGV. The CDR3 has 17 amino acids. Trimming removed 0 bases from V and 7 bases from J, with 16 bases in between. CDR3 sequence: CASSLEGRLRTNSPLHF. CDR3 bases: TGTGCCAGCAGCTTAGAGGGGAGACTTAGGACGAATTCACCCCTCCACTTT.

This clone was seen only once. The rearrangement joins TRBV1 to TRBJ2-3; TRBD1, as called in the table, went unchecked against the DNA. TRBV1 is designated a pseudogene. This CDR3 has 15 amino acids. The CDR3 DNA reads TGCACCAGCAGGGCACAGGGGGCTGGGCCCGATACGCAGTATTTT. Its protein is CTSRAQGAGPDTQYF.

This clone was recorded a few times. V and J are TRBV5-4 and TRBJ2-1; 11 bases are shared with TRBD1. The CDR3 sequence is 15 residues long. Trimming removed 3 bases from V and 9 bases from J; junction bases left unmatched: 8. Germline V gene lookup returns CDR1 SGHNT and CDR2 YYREEE (reference sequence). The CDR3 DNA reads as TGTGCCAGCAGCTATGGACAGGGGGCGCGCGGTGAGCAGTTCTTC. It yields the protein CASSYGQGARGEQFF.

The chain has TRBV5-6 and TRBJ2-3; a possible D gene is TRBD2 (7 bases). The V end lost 0 bases, the J end lost 4 bases, and 12 bases lay between the germline ends. Per the germline V gene, CDR1 is SGHDT and CDR2 is YYEEEE. This CDR3 spans 15 amino acids. CDR3 residues: CASSLGGGPSDTQYF. CDR3 bases: TGTGCCAGCAGCTTGGGGGGGGGCCCCTCAGATACGCAGTATTTT.

This clone was found once. This chain joins TRBV7-2 and TRBJ1-2; D call uncertain. CDR3 size: 15 residues. Germline V CDR1 and CDR2: SGHTA, FQGNSA. V shed 5 bases and J shed 4 bases, with 17 bases lying between them. For the CDR3, the DNA is TGTGCCAGCAGCCCCGCGACACGGGGAGGCTATGGCTACACCTTC. Its protein product is CASSPATRGGYGYTF.

The CDR3 sequence: CASSRWPDREKSPLHF. CDR3 bases: TGTGCCAGCAGCCGTTGGCCCGACAGGGAGAAATCACCCCTCCACTTT. The chain couples TRBV21-1 to TRBJ1-6; the listed D gene, TRBD1, was not tested against the DNA. TRBV21-1 has pseudogene status. This CDR3 has 16 residues.

The chain links TRBV5-1 to TRBJ1-1; a weak D match, TRBD1 (6 bases). From germline, CDR1 is SGHRS and CDR2 YFSETQ. This CDR3 spans 15 amino acids. Trimming removed 0 bases at V and 0 bases at J, with 9 bases between. The CDR3 region has the DNA TGCGCCAGCAGCTTGGCTCAGGGGCTGAACACTGAAGCTTTCTTT. Translated, it gives CASSLAQGLNTEAFF.

The V gene is TRBV4-3, the J gene TRBJ1-4, with D maybe TRBD1 (6 bases). The CDR3 totals 15 residues. V lost 4 bases, J lost 0 bases, and 9 bases lay in between. CDR1 is LGHNA, CDR2 YSLEER, per germline. CDR3 amino acids: CASSRSGATNEKLFF. The CDR3 DNA reads as TGCGCCAGCAGCCGTTCAGGGGCAACTAATGAAAAACTGTTTTTT.

This clone appeared once. The chain employs TRBV9 and TRBJ2-3; D perhaps matches TRBD1 (6 bases). The length of the CDR3 is 14 residues. The V gene lost 8 bases and the J gene lost 5 bases, with 18 bases spanning the gap. The germline CDR1 and CDR2 sequences are SGDLS and YYNGEE. CDR3 amino acids: CASAGTPLGDTQYF. CDR3 nucleotides: TGTGCCAGTGCAGGGACACCGTTGGGAGATACGCAGTATTTT.